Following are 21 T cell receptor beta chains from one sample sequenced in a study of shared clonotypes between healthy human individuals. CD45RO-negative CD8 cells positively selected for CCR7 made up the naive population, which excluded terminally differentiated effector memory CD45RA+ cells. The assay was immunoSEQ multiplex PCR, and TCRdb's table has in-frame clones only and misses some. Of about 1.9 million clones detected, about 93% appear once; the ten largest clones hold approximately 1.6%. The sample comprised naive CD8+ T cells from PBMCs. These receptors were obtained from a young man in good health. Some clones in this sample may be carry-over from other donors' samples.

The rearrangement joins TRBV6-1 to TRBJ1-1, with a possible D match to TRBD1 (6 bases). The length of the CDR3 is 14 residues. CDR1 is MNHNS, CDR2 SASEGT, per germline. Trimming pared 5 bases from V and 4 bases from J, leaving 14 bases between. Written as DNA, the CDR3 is TGTGCCAGCAGTCCTTATGAGGGGGGCACTGAAGCTTTCTTT. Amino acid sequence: CASSPYEGGTEAFF.

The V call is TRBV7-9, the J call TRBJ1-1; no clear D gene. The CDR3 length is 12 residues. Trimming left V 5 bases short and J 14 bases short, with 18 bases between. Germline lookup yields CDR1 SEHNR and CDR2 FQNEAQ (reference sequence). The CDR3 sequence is CASSVGPPFPFF. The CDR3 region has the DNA TGTGCCAGCAGCGTCGGACCCCCGTTTCCGTTCTTT.

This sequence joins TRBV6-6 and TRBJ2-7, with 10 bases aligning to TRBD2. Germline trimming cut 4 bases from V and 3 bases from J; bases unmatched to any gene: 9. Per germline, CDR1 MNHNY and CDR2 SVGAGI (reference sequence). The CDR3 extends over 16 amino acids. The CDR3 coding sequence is TGTGCCAGCAGTTTCTCCTCTAGCGGGAGATTCTACGAGCAGTACTTC. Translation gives CASSFSSSGRFYEQYF.

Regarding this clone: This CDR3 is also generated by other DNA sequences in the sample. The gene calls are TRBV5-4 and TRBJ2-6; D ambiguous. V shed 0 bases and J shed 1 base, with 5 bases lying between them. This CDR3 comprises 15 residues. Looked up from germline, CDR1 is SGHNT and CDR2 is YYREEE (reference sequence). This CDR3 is CASSLAGSGANVLTF. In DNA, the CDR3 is TGTGCCAGCAGCTTGGCCGGGTCTGGGGCCAACGTCCTGACTTTC.

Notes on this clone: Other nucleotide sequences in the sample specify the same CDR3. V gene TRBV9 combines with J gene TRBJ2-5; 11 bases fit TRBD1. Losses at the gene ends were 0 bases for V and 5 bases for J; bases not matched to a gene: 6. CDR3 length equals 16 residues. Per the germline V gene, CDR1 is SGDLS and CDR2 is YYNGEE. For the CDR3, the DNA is TGTGCCAGCAGCGTAGGGACAGGGGGCTTGGGCGAGACCCAGTACTTC. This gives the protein CASSVGTGGLGETQYF. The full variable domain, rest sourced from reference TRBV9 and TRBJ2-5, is DSGVTQTPKHLITATGQRVTLRCSPRSGDLSVYWYQQSLDQGLQFLIQYYNGEERAKGNILERFSAQQFPDLHSELNLSSLELGDSALYFCASSVGTGGLGETQYFGPGTRLLVL.

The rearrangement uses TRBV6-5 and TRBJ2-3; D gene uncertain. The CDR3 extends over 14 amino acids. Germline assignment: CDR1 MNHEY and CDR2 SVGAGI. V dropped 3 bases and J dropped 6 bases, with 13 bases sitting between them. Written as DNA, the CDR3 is TGTGCCAGCAGTTATTCGGGCCTAGGGGATACGCAGTATTTT. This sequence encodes CASSYSGLGDTQYF.

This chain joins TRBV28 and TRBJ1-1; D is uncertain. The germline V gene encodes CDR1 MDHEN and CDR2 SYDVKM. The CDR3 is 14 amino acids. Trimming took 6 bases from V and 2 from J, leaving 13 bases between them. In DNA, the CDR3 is TGTGCCAGCAGCATTCAGATGGTTAACACTGAAGCTTTCTTT. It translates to CASSIQMVNTEAFF.

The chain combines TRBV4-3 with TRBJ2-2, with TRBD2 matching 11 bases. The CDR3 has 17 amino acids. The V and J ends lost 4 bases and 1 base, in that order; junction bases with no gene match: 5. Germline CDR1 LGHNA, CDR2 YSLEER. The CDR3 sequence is CASSPYTSGGNTGELFF. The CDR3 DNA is TGCGCCAGCAGCCCCTATACTAGCGGGGGGAACACCGGGGAGCTGTTTTTT.

The CDR3 DNA reads as TGTGCCAGTGGGGCTGCGGTTAGCACAGATACGCAGTATTTT. The encoded protein is CASGAAVSTDTQYF. The V call is TRBV19, the J call TRBJ2-3; D might be TRBD1 (5 bases). Germline assignment: CDR1 LNHDA and CDR2 SQIVND (reference sequence). This CDR3 is built from 14 residues. V gave up 8 bases and J gave up 0 bases, with 12 bases separating them.

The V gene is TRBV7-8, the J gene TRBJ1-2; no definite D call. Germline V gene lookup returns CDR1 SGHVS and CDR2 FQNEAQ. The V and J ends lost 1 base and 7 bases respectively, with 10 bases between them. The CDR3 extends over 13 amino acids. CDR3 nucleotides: TGTGCCAGCAGCTTAGGCCCCTTAGGTGGCTACACCTTC. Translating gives CASSLGPLGGYTF.

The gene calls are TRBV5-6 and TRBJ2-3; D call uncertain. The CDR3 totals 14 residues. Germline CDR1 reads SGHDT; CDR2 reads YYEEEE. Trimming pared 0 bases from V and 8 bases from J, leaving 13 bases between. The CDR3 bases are TGTGCCAGCAGCTTGGGGACCCTAGGAGTTACGCAGTATTTT. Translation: CASSLGTLGVTQYF.

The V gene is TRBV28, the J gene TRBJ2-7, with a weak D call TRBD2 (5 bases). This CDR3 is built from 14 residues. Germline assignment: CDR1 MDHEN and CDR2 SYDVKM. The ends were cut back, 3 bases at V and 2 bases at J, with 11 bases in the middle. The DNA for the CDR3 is TGTGCCAGCAGTTTTGTGAGGGCAGCCTACGAGCAGTACTTC. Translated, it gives CASSFVRAAYEQYF.

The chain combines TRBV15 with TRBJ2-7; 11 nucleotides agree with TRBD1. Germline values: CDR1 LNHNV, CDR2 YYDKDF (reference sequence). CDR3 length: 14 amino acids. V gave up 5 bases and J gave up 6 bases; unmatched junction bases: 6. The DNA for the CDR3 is TGTGCCACCAGCGCGGACAGGGGGCTTCGCGAGCAGTACTTC. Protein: CATSADRGLREQYF.

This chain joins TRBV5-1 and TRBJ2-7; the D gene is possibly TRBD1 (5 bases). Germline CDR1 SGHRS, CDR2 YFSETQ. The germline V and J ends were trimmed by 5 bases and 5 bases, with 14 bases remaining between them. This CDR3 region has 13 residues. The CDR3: CASRSGMQDEQYF. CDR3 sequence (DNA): TGCGCCAGCAGGTCAGGGATGCAGGACGAGCAGTACTTC.

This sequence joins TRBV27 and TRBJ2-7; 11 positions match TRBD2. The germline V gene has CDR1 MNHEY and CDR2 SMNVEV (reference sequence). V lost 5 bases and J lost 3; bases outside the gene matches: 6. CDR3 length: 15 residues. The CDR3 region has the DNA TGTGCCAGCAGTACCGCCGGGACTAGCGGCTACGAGCAGTACTTC. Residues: CASSTAGTSGYEQYF.

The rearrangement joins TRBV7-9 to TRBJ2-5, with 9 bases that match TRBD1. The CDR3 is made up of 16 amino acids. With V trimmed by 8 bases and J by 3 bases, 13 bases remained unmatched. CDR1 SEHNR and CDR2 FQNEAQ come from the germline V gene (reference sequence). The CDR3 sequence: CASQRGQGKGKETQYF. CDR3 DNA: TGTGCCAGCCAGAGGGGACAGGGTAAGGGGAAAGAGACCCAGTACTTC.

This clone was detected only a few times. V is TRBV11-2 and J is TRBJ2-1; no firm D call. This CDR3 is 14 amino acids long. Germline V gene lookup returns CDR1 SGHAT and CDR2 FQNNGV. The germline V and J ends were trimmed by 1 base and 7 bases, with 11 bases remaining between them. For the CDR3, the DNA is TGTGCCAGCAGCTTAGCACCAGCTTGGAATGAGCAGTTCTTC. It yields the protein CASSLAPAWNEQFF.

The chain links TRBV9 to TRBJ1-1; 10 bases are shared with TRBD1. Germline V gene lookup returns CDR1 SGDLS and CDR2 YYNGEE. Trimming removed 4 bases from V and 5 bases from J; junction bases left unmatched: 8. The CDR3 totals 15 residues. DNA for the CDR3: TGTGCCAGCAGCCCTATGACAGGGGGCCTTACTGAAGCTTTCTTT. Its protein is CASSPMTGGLTEAFF.

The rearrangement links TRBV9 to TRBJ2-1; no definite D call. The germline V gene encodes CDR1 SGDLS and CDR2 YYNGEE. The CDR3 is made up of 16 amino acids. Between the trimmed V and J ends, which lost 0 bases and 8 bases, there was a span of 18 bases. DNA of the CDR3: TGTGCCAGCAGCGTAGCTCCTGGTCCAGGCGTTGATGAGCAGTTCTTC. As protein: CASSVAPGPGVDEQFF.

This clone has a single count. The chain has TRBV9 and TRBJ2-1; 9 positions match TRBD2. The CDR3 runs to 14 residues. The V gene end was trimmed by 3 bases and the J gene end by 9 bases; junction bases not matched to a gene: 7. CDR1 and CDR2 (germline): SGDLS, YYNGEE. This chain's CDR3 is CASSESSGTGEQFF. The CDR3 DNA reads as TGTGCCAGCAGCGAGTCTAGCGGGACCGGTGAGCAGTTCTTC. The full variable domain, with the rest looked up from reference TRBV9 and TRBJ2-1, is DSGVTQTPKHLITATGQRVTLRCSPRSGDLSVYWYQQSLDQGLQFLIQYYNGEERAKGNILERFSAQQFPDLHSELNLSSLELGDSALYFCASSESSGTGEQFFGPGTRLTVL.

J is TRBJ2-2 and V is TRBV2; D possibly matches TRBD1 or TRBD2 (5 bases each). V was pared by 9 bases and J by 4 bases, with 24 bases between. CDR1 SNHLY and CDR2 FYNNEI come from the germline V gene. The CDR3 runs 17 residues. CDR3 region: CASTGTHEGRGTGELFF. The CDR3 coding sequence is TGTGCCAGTACCGGGACCCATGAGGGTCGGGGCACCGGGGAGCTGTTTTTT. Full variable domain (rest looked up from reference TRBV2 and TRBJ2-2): EPEVTQTPSHQVTQMGQEVILRCVPISNHLYFYWYRQILGQKVEFLVSFYNNEISEKSEIFDDQFSVERPDGSNFTLKIRSTKLEDSAMYFCASTGTHEGRGTGELFFGEGSRLTVL.